This T cell receptor beta chain derives from a study of blood T cell repertoires in COVID-19. Whole-study context: Some COVID-19 samples were acute and others convalescent; all came from the United States, Italy and Spain.

The method was immunoSEQ multiplex PCR; TCRdb's version includes in-frame clones alone and lacks a portion of them. The data hold approximately 83,000 clones, with around 81% observed a single time. The CDR3 contains 13 residues. The V end was cut by 0 bases, the J end by 2 bases, with 4 bases between. CDR1 and CDR2 from the germline V gene are LNHNV and YYDKDF (reference sequence). The V gene is TRBV15, the J gene TRBJ1-1; no definite D call. This TCR was sampled from a man between 45 and 60 years old with acute or convalescent COVID-19. Sequencing input: peripheral blood. The CDR3 bases are TGTGCCACCAGCAGAGACCCTAACACTGAAGCTTTCTTT. Protein sequence: CATSRDPNTEAFF.